This T cell receptor beta chain was captured in a study of control samples from healthy donors and cancer patients. The germline V and J ends were trimmed by 5 bases and 9 bases, with 16 bases remaining between them. The germline gives CDR1 SGHAT, CDR2 FQNNGV. The CDR3 runs to 13 residues. The repertoire was sequenced with immunoSEQ multiplex PCR; TCRdb's copy has only in-frame clones and lacks some. Of about 77,000 clones listed, around 92% were seen once; the top ten hold around 6%. The chain joins TRBV11-2 to TRBJ2-5; tentative D call: TRBD2 (7 bases). The specimen sequenced was blood. The source of this sequence is an older woman in good health. CDR3 in DNA: TGTGCCAGCAGCCCCCAGTGGGAGGGGGCCCAGTACTTC. Amino acid sequence: CASSPQWEGAQYF.